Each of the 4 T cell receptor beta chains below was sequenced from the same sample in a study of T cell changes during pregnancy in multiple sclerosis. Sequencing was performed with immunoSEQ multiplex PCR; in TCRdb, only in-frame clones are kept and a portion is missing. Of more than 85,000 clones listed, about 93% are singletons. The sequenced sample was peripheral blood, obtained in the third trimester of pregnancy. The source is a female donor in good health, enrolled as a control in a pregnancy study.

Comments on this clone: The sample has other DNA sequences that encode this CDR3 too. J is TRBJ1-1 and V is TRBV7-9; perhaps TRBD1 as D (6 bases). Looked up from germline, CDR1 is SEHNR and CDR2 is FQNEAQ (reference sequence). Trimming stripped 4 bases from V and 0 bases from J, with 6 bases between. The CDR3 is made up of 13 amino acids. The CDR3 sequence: CASSWTVNTEAFF. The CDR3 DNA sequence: TGTGCCAGCAGCTGGACAGTGAACACTGAAGCTTTCTTT.

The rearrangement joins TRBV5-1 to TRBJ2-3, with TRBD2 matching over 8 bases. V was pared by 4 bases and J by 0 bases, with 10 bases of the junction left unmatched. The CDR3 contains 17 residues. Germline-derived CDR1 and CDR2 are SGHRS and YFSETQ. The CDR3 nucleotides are TGCGCCAGCAGCATCGAACTTAGCGGGGCGAGCACAGATACGCAGTATTTT. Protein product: CASSIELSGASTDTQYF. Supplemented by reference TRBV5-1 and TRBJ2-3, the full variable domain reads KAGVTQTPRYLIKTRGQQVTLSCSPISGHRSVSWYQQTPGQGLQFLFEYFSETQRNKGNFPGRFSGRQFSNSRSEMNVSTLELGDSALYLCASSIELSGASTDTQYFGPGTRLTVL.

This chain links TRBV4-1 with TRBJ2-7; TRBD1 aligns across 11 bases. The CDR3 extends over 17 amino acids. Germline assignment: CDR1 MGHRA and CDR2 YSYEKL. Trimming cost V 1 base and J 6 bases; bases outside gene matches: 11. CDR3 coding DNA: TGCGCCAGCAGCCAAGCCTGGGCCTCCGGGACAGGGGGCGAGCAGTACTTC. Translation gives CASSQAWASGTGGEQYF.

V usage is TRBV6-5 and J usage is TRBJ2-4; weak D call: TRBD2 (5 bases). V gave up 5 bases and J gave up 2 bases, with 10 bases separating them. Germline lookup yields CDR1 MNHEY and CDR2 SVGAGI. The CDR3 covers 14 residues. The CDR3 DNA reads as TGTGCCAGCAGTCCCTGGGAGTCCAAAAACATTCAGTACTTC. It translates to CASSPWESKNIQYF.